These 14 T cell receptor beta chains originate from one sample sequenced in a study of control samples from healthy donors and cancer patients. Some clones are missing from TCRdb's copy, which holds only in-frame ones; the method was immunoSEQ multiplex PCR. The repertoire consists of roughly 370,000 clones, with more than 80% occurring once and the leading ten covering 5.5% to 7.5%. The sample consisted of PBMCs. The receptors stem from a man aged 40-50 years with head and neck cancer.

The chain recombines TRBV28 with TRBJ2-3, with 7 bases aligning to TRBD1. This CDR3 has 17 amino acids. The V segment lost 5 bases and the J segment 2 bases; nucleotides outside the gene matches: 13. Germline V CDR1 and CDR2: MDHEN, SYDVKM. The CDR3: CASSTITGQINTDTQYF. The CDR3 nucleotides are TGTGCCAGCAGTACCATTACGGGACAGATTAACACAGATACGCAGTATTTT.

The chain has TRBV19 and TRBJ2-7; 7 bases line up with TRBD2. This CDR3 is built from 17 residues. Germline lookup yields CDR1 LNHDA and CDR2 SQIVND (reference sequence). With 5 bases clipped from V and 1 base from J, the junction kept 14 bases outside the gene matches. CDR3 loop: CASSQGGVGLRSYEQYF. DNA for the CDR3: TGTGCCAGTAGTCAGGGAGGGGTCGGACTAAGGTCCTACGAGCAGTACTTC.

The chain uses TRBV4-2 and TRBJ2-2; tentatively, D is TRBD2 (6 bases). V lost 0 bases, J lost 0 bases, and 11 bases lay in between. In germline, CDR1 is LGHNA, CDR2 YNFKEQ. The CDR3 totals 17 residues. CDR3 in amino acids: CASSQDRWGANTGELFF. CDR3 sequence (DNA): TGTGCCAGCAGCCAAGATCGATGGGGGGCGAACACCGGGGAGCTGTTTTTT.

The chain recombines TRBV3-1 (or the pseudogene TRBV3-2) with TRBJ2-7; tentatively, D is TRBD1 (5 bases). The CDR3 is 18 residues long. Germline V gene lookup returns CDR1 LGHDT and CDR2 YNNKEL (reference sequence). Trimming took 5 bases from V and 0 from J, leaving 23 bases between them. The CDR3 nucleotides read TGTGCCAGCAGCTCCCGCTTGGGTGGGGCTAAAAGCTCCTACGAGCAGTACTTC. Translation: CASSSRLGGAKSSYEQYF.

The chain recombines TRBV7-2 with TRBJ2-7; TRBD2 might be the D (6 bases). The V end lost 5 bases, the J end lost 1 base, and 18 bases lay between the germline ends. The CDR3 runs to 16 residues. Germline CDR1 SGHTA, CDR2 FQGNSA. CDR3 nucleotides: TGTGCCAGCAGCCGCGACGGGACGGGGGTATCCTACGAGCAGTACTTC. It encodes CASSRDGTGVSYEQYF.

The chain is built from TRBV5-1 and TRBJ1-4, with 7 nucleotides matching TRBD1. The V segment lost 3 bases and the J segment 4 bases; nucleotides outside the gene matches: 6. The CDR3 contains 15 residues. Per the germline V gene, CDR1 is SGHRS and CDR2 is YFSETQ. CDR3 residues: CASSSQGQINEKLFF. The CDR3 DNA reads as TGCGCCAGCAGCTCGCAGGGACAGATTAATGAAAAACTGTTTTTT.

The chain carries TRBV27 and TRBJ1-2; 8 bases align to TRBD1. Germline CDR1 is MNHEY and CDR2 is SMNVEV (reference sequence). This CDR3 is 14 amino acids long. V lost 4 bases and J lost 2; bases outside the gene matches: 3. The CDR3 coding sequence is TGTGCCAGCAGTTCACGGGACAGGAACTATGGCTACACCTTC. It yields the protein CASSSRDRNYGYTF.

The V call is TRBV28, the J call TRBJ1-5; D is unclear. The V and J ends lost 5 bases and 8 bases respectively, with 16 bases between them. This CDR3 is built from 14 residues. The germline CDR1 and CDR2 sequences are MDHEN and SYDVKM. The CDR3 DNA follows: TGTGCCAGCAGTGCTTATAGGGAGTGGAAGCCCCAGCATTTT. It translates to CASSAYREWKPQHF.

This clone has only a few counts. The V and J genes are TRBV10-3 and TRBJ2-5; D call uncertain. This CDR3 has 14 amino acids. Trimming removed 0 bases from V and 3 bases from J, with 8 bases in between. CDR1 ENHRY and CDR2 SYGVKD come from the germline V gene. CDR3 sequence reads: CAISESTVEETQYF. CDR3 sequence (DNA): TGTGCCATCAGTGAGTCTACAGTGGAAGAGACCCAGTACTTC.

The rearrangement links TRBV5-1 to TRBJ1-2; D possibly corresponds to TRBD1 (5 bases). V gave up 0 bases and J gave up 3 bases, with 18 bases separating them. The CDR3 runs to 17 residues. From germline, CDR1 is SGHRS and CDR2 YFSETQ. DNA for the CDR3: TGCGCCAGCAGCTTGGGGGGGACGACACCGCTCCACTATGGCTACACCTTC. Translated: CASSLGGTTPLHYGYTF.

The CDR3 bases are TGCGCCAGCAGCTTGTATCCGGGGGGAGGGGAAGAGACCCAGTACTTC. The encoded protein is CASSLYPGGGEETQYF. This chain uses TRBV5-1 with TRBJ2-5; 7 nucleotides align to TRBD2. Germline V gene lookup returns CDR1 SGHRS and CDR2 YFSETQ. CDR3 length: 16 amino acids. V shed 1 base and J 3 bases; nucleotides not matched to a gene: 9.

This chain connects TRBV3-1 (or the pseudogene TRBV3-2) to TRBJ1-4; tentative D call: TRBD1 (5 bases). The CDR3 consists of 16 residues. V gave up 1 base and J gave up 4 bases, with 13 bases separating them. Germline CDR1 is LGHDT and CDR2 is YNNKEL (reference sequence). This CDR3 is CASSQVTRQLNEKLFF. The CDR3 DNA reads TGTGCCAGCAGCCAAGTAACGAGACAGCTTAATGAAAAACTGTTTTTT.

The V gene is TRBV9, the J gene TRBJ1-1; no reliable D call. The V gene's germline CDR1 is SGDLS and CDR2 YYNGEE. The V end was cut by 0 bases, the J end by 4 bases, with 10 bases between. The CDR3 covers 14 residues. CDR3 DNA: TGTGCCAGCAGCGTAGACGGACGAACCACTGAAGCTTTCTTT. It specifies CASSVDGRTTEAFF.

V is TRBV4-1 and J is TRBJ1-2, with D possibly TRBD1 on 5 matching bases. The germline V and J ends were trimmed by 3 bases and 8 bases, with 19 bases remaining between them. Germline V gene data show CDR1 as MGHRA and CDR2 as YSYEKL. The CDR3 totals 15 residues. This CDR3 reads CASSQEGMRAGGYTF. The CDR3 DNA sequence: TGCGCCAGCAGCCAGGAGGGGATGAGGGCTGGGGGCTACACCTTC.